A selection of T cell receptor beta chains follows, all from one sample in a study of T cell responses to AZD1222 COVID-19 vaccine. Using immunoSEQ multiplex PCR, the repertoire was profiled, and TCRdb retains in-frame clones only, with some absent. The sample consists of about 100,000 clones, about 89% of them appearing once. Specimen: peripheral blood, collected on day 0 of MenACWY control vaccination. The receptors stem from an adult in good health. CDR3s include the opening cysteine and the closing phenylalanine or tryptophan. Fields, in order: V gene, J gene, D gene, clone size, CDR3 DNA, CDR3 protein. A D gene is named only where the DNA matches it firmly. Clone sizes are given selectively: once, few, many, or a class where the clone is expanded.

V: TRBV11-3; J: TRBJ2-3; D: -; size: -; DNA: TGTGCCAGCAGCTTGGGTCTGGGGGATACGCAGTATTTT; CDR3: CASSLGLGDTQYF
V: TRBV15; J: TRBJ2-7; D: TRBD1; size: -; DNA: TGTGCCACCAGGAGAGGACAGGGGTCAGAAGGCGAGCAGTACTTC; CDR3: CATRRGQGSEGEQYF
V: TRBV18; J: TRBJ1-4; D: -; size: -; DNA: TGTGCCAGCTCACCGGGCGCCGGGGGAAAACTGTTTTTT; CDR3: CASSPGAGGKLFF
V: TRBV28; J: TRBJ1-5; D: -; size: -; DNA: TGTGCCAGCAGTTCCGCTCAGGGGACAAATCAGCCCCAGCATTTT; CDR3: CASSSAQGTNQPQHF
V: TRBV30; J: TRBJ1-1; D: -; size: -; DNA: TGTGCCTGGAGTGTGGGGGTTCCTAACACTGAAGCTTTCTTT; CDR3: CAWSVGVPNTEAFF
V: TRBV7-6; J: TRBJ2-7; D: -; size: -; DNA: TGTGCCAGCAGCTTACGCCCCAGGGTAGGGGGCTACGAGCAGTACTTC; CDR3: CASSLRPRVGGYEQYF
V: TRBV7-9; J: TRBJ2-1; D: -; size: -; DNA: TGTGCCAGCAGCTTAGTAGGGTATCATGAGCAGTTCTTC; CDR3: CASSLVGYHEQFF
V: TRBV19; J: TRBJ2-7; D: -; size: once; DNA: TGTGCCAGTAGTAACCAGGGGGCGGGGGCCTACGAGCAGTACTTC; CDR3: CASSNQGAGAYEQYF
V: TRBV11-2; J: TRBJ2-7; D: -; size: -; DNA: TGTGCCAGCAGCTTAGTTGGGGTCACCTACGAGCAGTACTTC; CDR3: CASSLVGVTYEQYF
V: TRBV30; J: TRBJ1-4; D: -; size: -; DNA: TGTGCCTGGAGTGCCGCAGGTTTAGGGGTTGGTGAAAAACTGTTTTTT; CDR3: CAWSAAGLGVGEKLFF
V: TRBV29-1; J: TRBJ1-3; D: -; size: -; DNA: TGCAGCGTTGATCTCGCAGAGTCATTATATTTT; CDR3: CSVDLAESLYF
V: TRBV27; J: TRBJ2-2; D: -; size: -; DNA: TGTGCCAGCAGATCCGGGACCGTGAACACCGGGGAGCTGTTTTTT; CDR3: CASRSGTVNTGELFF
V: TRBV29-1; J: TRBJ2-1; D: -; size: -; DNA: TGCAGCGTTGGGGGTGGGTGGAATGAGCAGTTCTTC; CDR3: CSVGGGWNEQFF
V: TRBV19; J: TRBJ1-2; D: TRBD1; size: -; DNA: TGTGCCAGTAGTATCGGACAGGGGGTCTATGGCTACACCTTC; CDR3: CASSIGQGVYGYTF
V: TRBV6-2/TRBV6-3; J: TRBJ2-1; D: -; size: -; DNA: TGTGCCAGCAGTTCACACCGGGACATACTTCGGGAGCAGTTCTTC; CDR3: CASSSHRDILREQFF
V: TRBV21-1; J: TRBJ1-2; D: -; size: -; DNA: TGTGCCAGCAGTACACCCGGGACGCTAAGAGGCTACACCTTC; CDR3: CASSTPGTLRGYTF
V: TRBV19; J: TRBJ1-2; D: -; size: -; DNA: TGTGCCAGTAGTATAGATGGTCGCGAAGGTGGCTACACCTTC; CDR3: CASSIDGREGGYTF
V: TRBV19; J: TRBJ2-1; D: -; size: -; DNA: TGTGCCAGTAGCGGGGGTTCTTTTTACAATGAGCAGTTCTTC; CDR3: CASSGGSFYNEQFF
V: TRBV6-5; J: TRBJ1-3; D: -; size: once; DNA: TGTGCCAGCAGTTTAACGGCTGGAAACACCATATATTTT; CDR3: CASSLTAGNTIYF
V: TRBV24-1; J: TRBJ2-3; D: -; size: -; DNA: TGTGCCACCAGTGACCCTGAGCGGGGCACAGATACGCAGTATTTT; CDR3: CATSDPERGTDTQYF